Listed below are T cell receptor beta chains from one sample, sequenced in a study of tumor-infiltrating lymphocytes in localized non-small cell lung cancer. Some clones are missing from TCRdb's copy, which holds only in-frame ones; the method was immunoSEQ multiplex PCR. The sample holds approximately 17,000 clones, roughly 76% seen once. The sequencing input was lung tumor tissue. The receptor set was obtained from a human donor with non-small cell lung cancer. CDR3s include the opening cysteine and the closing phenylalanine or tryptophan. The D gene is left open where the match is weak. For some rows the clone size is stated as once, few or many, or as a class when expanded; others skip it.

D,V,size,J,CDR3,DNA
TRBD1,TRBV27,-,TRBJ1-5,CASRPLQGGNQPQHF,TGTGCCAGCAGACCCCTACAGGGGGGCAATCAGCCCCAGCATTTT
TRBD2,TRBV19,-,TRBJ2-1,CASSIRTSGRVAYNEQFF,TGTGCCAGTAGTATCAGGACTAGCGGGAGAGTGGCCTACAATGAGCAGTTCTTC
-,TRBV28,-,TRBJ1-2,CASSGKYGYTF,TGTGCCAGCAGTGGGAAGTATGGCTACACCTTC
-,TRBV2,-,TRBJ1-1,CASSEAPTPMNTEAFF,TGTGCCAGCAGTGAAGCGCCGACACCAATGAACACTGAAGCTTTCTTT
-,TRBV30,few,TRBJ1-5,CAWSISSGVQPQHF,TGTGCCTGGAGTATTAGTTCAGGGGTCCAGCCCCAGCATTTT
-,TRBV5-1,-,TRBJ1-1,CASSLALTANEAFF,TGCGCCAGCAGCTTGGCCTTGACAGCCAACGAAGCTTTCTTT
-,TRBV7-9,-,TRBJ2-2,CASSLVGSGELFF,TGTGCCAGCAGCTTAGTTGGGTCCGGGGAGCTGTTTTTT
TRBD1,TRBV5-1,-,TRBJ2-5,CASSLVLGTGLETQYF,TGCGCCAGCAGCTTGGTCCTGGGGACAGGGCTGGAGACCCAGTACTTC
TRBD1,TRBV5-1,-,TRBJ2-3,CATGTGDTDTQYF,TGCGCCACCGGGACAGGGGACACAGATACGCAGTATTTT
-,TRBV10-1,-,TRBJ1-2,CASSETVDYGYTF,TGCGCCAGCAGCGAGACAGTAGACTATGGCTACACCTTC
TRBD1,TRBV4-1,-,TRBJ1-6,CASSPTLGTGGSPLHF,TGCGCCAGCAGCCCTACTCTTGGGACAGGGGGTTCACCCCTCCACTTT
-,TRBV11-2,-,TRBJ2-5,CASSSQDSPQETQYF,TGTGCCAGCAGCTCCCAGGACAGTCCTCAAGAGACCCAGTACTTC
-,TRBV7-9,-,TRBJ2-1,CASSPKGGDYNEQFF,TGTGCCAGCAGCCCAAAGGGGGGGGACTACAATGAGCAGTTCTTC
TRBD1,TRBV5-1,-,TRBJ2-1,CASSLAIDRGDEQFF,TGCGCCAGCAGCTTGGCCATTGACAGGGGGGATGAGCAGTTCTTC
TRBD2,TRBV5-1,-,TRBJ2-1,CASSGGTSGRRNEQFF,TGCGCCAGCAGCGGGGGGACTAGCGGGAGACGGAATGAGCAGTTCTTC
TRBD2,TRBV14,-,TRBJ2-3,CASSPTSGDYDTQYF,TGTGCCAGCAGCCCGACTAGCGGGGATTACGATACGCAGTATTTT
TRBD1,TRBV19,-,TRBJ1-1,CASSGSDRGSTEAFF,TGTGCCAGTAGTGGGTCGGACAGGGGGAGCACTGAAGCTTTCTTT
-,TRBV2,few,TRBJ1-6,CASSGGGGSYNSPLHF,TGTGCCAGCAGTGGGGGCGGTGGCTCCTATAATTCACCCCTCCACTTT
-,TRBV10-1,few,TRBJ1-2,CASSEDRAGYGYTF,TGCGCCAGCAGTGAGGACCGGGCTGGCTATGGCTACACCTTC
-,TRBV4-1,-,TRBJ2-4,CASSQTAKNIQYF,TGCGCCAGCAGCCAGACAGCCAAAAACATTCAGTACTTC
-,TRBV29-1,-,TRBJ2-5,CSALDPHRETQYF,TGCAGCGCCCTGGACCCTCACAGAGAGACCCAGTACTTC
-,TRBV14,-,TRBJ2-4,CASSQGGPVNIQYF,TGTGCCAGCAGCCAAGGAGGACCCGTAAACATTCAGTACTTC
-,TRBV14,-,TRBJ1-2,CASSQQTGTYGYTF,TGTGCCAGCAGCCAACAGACAGGAACCTATGGCTACACCTTC
TRBD1,TRBV11-2,-,TRBJ2-5,CASRTGQVVQETQYF,TGTGCCAGCAGGACGGGACAGGTGGTTCAAGAGACCCAGTACTTC
-,TRBV28,few,TRBJ1-4,CASSLNRVGKLFF,TGTGCCAGCAGCCTTAACAGGGTCGGAAAACTGTTTTTT
-,TRBV9,few,TRBJ2-2,CASSVGSSMFGELFF,TGTGCCAGCAGCGTTGGGTCCTCGATGTTCGGGGAGCTGTTTTTT
TRBD2,TRBV19,-,TRBJ2-5,CASSSGGAGETQYF,TGTGCCAGTAGTAGCGGGGGGGCCGGAGAGACCCAGTACTTC
-,TRBV5-1,-,TRBJ2-7,CASSLVRDTTGGYEQYF,TGCGCCAGCAGCTTGGTTCGGGACACCACCGGCGGATACGAGCAGTACTTC
-,TRBV25-1,-,TRBJ2-7,CASSVRNPVSHEQYF,TGTGCCAGCAGTGTTCGAAATCCGGTCTCACACGAGCAGTACTTC
TRBD1,TRBV18,-,TRBJ2-1,CASSPQGTAYNEQFF,TGTGCCAGCTCACCACAAGGGACAGCCTACAATGAGCAGTTCTTC
TRBD1,TRBV11-3,-,TRBJ2-1,CASSPAGTGVIHEQFF,TGTGCCAGCAGCCCGGCCGGGACAGGGGTTATCCATGAGCAGTTCTTC
-,TRBV5-1,-,TRBJ2-3,CASSLEADTQYF,TGCGCCAGCAGCTTGGAGGCAGATACGCAGTATTTT
-,TRBV6-6,-,TRBJ2-7,CASSFLQGYEQYF,TGTGCCAGCAGTTTCCTACAGGGCTACGAGCAGTACTTC
-,TRBV5-4,-,TRBJ2-5,CASSPGQVQETQYF,TGTGCCAGCAGCCCAGGCCAGGTCCAAGAGACCCAGTACTTC
TRBD2,TRBV5-4,-,TRBJ2-3,CASRLTQAGAIDTQYF,TGTGCCAGCAGGTTAACCCAAGCGGGAGCTATAGATACGCAGTATTTT
-,TRBV9,once,TRBJ2-3,CASSHDTGTDTQYF,TGTGCCAGCAGCCACGATACAGGCACAGATACGCAGTATTTT
-,TRBV28,-,TRBJ2-7,CASNPTGFYEQYF,TGTGCCAGCAACCCCACAGGTTTCTACGAGCAGTACTTC
-,TRBV14,-,TRBJ2-3,CASSQDVGRVSDTQYF,TGTGCCAGCAGCCAAGACGTAGGAAGGGTTTCAGATACGCAGTATTTT
-,TRBV15,-,TRBJ2-2,CATGAGLITGELFF,TGTGCCACCGGTGCGGGCTTGATCACCGGGGAGCTGTTTTTT
-,TRBV27,-,TRBJ1-1,CASSLNPGGNTEAFF,TGTGCCAGCAGTTTAAATCCGGGGGGGAACACTGAAGCTTTCTTT
-,TRBV28,-,TRBJ1-1,CASSLLALGAEAFF,TGTGCCAGCAGTTTGCTCGCCCTGGGTGCTGAAGCTTTCTTT
-,TRBV29-1,-,TRBJ1-3,CSVRLGGNTIYF,TGCAGCGTACGACTGGGGGGAAACACCATATATTTT
TRBD2,TRBV5-1,-,TRBJ2-7,CASSLAKRGTYEQYF,TGCGCCAGCAGCTTGGCCAAGCGGGGGACCTACGAGCAGTACTTC
-,TRBV5-1,-,TRBJ2-7,CASSLEGREQYF,TGTGCCAGCAGCTTGGAAGGTCGGGAGCAGTACTTC
-,TRBV19,-,TRBJ1-1,CASLGPIGGRAFF,TGTGCCAGCCTGGGACCTATAGGAGGGCGGGCTTTCTTT
TRBD1,TRBV10-1,-,TRBJ2-1,CAHRGSYNEQFF,TGCGCCCACAGGGGGTCGTACAATGAGCAGTTCTTC
-,TRBV9,-,TRBJ2-1,CASSGGGPRAFREQFF,TGTGCCAGCAGCGGGGGTGGCCCCAGGGCCTTTCGTGAGCAGTTCTTC
-,TRBV5-6,-,TRBJ1-2,CASSVQDSYGYTF,TGTGCCAGCAGCGTCCAAGACAGCTATGGCTACACCTTC
TRBD2,TRBV23-1,medium-sized,TRBJ2-1,CASSPTSGGYNEQFF,TGCGCCAGCAGTCCAACTAGCGGGGGTTACAATGAGCAGTTCTTC
TRBD1,TRBV18,-,TRBJ2-7,CASSPGTVFYEQYF,TGTGCCAGCTCACCCGGGACAGTTTTCTACGAGCAGTACTTC
-,TRBV28,-,TRBJ1-5,CASRHGDQPQHF,TGTGCCAGCAGGCACGGGGATCAGCCCCAGCATTTT
-,TRBV15,-,TRBJ1-2,CATTEYHYGYTF,TGTGCCACCACAGAGTACCACTATGGCTACACCTTC
TRBD2,TRBV18,few,TRBJ2-2,CASSGLGRTGELFF,TGTGCCAGCTCTGGACTAGGTCGGACCGGGGAGCTGTTTTTT
-,TRBV6-5,-,TRBJ1-3,CATQQFSGNTIYF,TGTGCCACCCAGCAGTTCTCTGGAAACACCATATATTTT
TRBD2,TRBV6-6,few,TRBJ2-1,CASQTSGRGGEQFF,TGTGCCAGCCAGACTAGCGGGAGAGGGGGTGAGCAGTTCTTC
-,TRBV28,-,TRBJ1-5,CASSLDGNQPQHF,TGTGCCAGCAGTTTGGACGGGAATCAGCCCCAGCATTTT
-,TRBV19,-,TRBJ1-4,CASAQGGGSLNGKLFF,TGTGCCAGTGCCCAAGGCGGGGGCAGTCTCAATGGAAAACTGTTTTTT